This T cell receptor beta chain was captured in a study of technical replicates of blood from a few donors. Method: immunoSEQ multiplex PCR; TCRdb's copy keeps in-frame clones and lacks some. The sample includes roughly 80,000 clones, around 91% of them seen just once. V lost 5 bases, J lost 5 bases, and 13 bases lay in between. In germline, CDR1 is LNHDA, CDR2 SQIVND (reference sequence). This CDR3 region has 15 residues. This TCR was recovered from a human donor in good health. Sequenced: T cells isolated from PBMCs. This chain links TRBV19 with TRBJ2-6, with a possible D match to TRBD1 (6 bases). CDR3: CASSPDTGWANVLTF. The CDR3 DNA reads TGTGCCAGTAGTCCCGACACAGGGTGGGCCAACGTCCTGACTTTC.